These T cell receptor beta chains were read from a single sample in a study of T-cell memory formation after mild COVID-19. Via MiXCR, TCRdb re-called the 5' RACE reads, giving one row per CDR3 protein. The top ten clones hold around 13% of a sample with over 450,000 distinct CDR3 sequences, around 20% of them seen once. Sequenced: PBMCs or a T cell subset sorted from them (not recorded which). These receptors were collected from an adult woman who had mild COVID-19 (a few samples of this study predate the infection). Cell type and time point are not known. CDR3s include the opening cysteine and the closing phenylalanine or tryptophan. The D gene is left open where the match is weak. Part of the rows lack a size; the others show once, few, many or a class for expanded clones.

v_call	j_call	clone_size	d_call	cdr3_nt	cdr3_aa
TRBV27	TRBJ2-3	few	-	TGTGCCAGCAGTTTAACACGGGGCGCGACAGATACGCAGTATTTT	CASSLTRGATDTQYF
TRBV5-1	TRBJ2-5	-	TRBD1	TGCGCCAGCAGCACTCAGATGGACAGGAGAGAGACCCAGTACTTC	CASSTQMDRRETQYF
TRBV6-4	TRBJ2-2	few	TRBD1	TGTGCCAGCAGTGAGGGAGAGGGGGCAGTCACCGGGGAGCTGTTTTTT	CASSEGEGAVTGELFF
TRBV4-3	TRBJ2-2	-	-	TGCGCCAGCAGCCAAGATCAGACACGGGGGTACACCGGGGAGCTGTTTTTT	CASSQDQTRGYTGELFF
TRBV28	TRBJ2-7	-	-	TGTGCCAGCAGTATAGGTGGCAGGGTACTCTACGAGCAGTACTTC	CASSIGGRVLYEQYF
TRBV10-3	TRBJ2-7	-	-	TGTGCCATCAGGGAGCGGAGGTCTTTAGGAGGGGAACACTCAGTTCATGAGCAGTACTTC	CAIRERRSLGGEHSVHEQYF
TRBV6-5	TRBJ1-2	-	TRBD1	TGTGCCAGCAGTGGGGCCGGGACAGGGGACCACTATGGCTACACCTTC	CASSGAGTGDHYGYTF
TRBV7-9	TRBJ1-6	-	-	TGTGCCAGCAGCTACCAGGGAGGATATTCACCCCTCCACTTT	CASSYQGGYSPLHF
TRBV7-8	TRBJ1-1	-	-	TGTGCCAGCAGCTTAGGCTTACCTTCAATGAACACTGAAGCTTTCTTT	CASSLGLPSMNTEAFF
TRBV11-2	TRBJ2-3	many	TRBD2	TGTGCCAGCAGCTCGCTCGGTTTGGGGACTAGGGGAGATACGCAGTATTTT	CASSSLGLGTRGDTQYF
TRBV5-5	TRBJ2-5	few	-	TGTGCCAGCAGCCAGGAGGGGTACCAAGAGACCCAGTACTTC	CASSQEGYQETQYF
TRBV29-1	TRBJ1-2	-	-	TGCAGCGTTGACCCGGCGCAGTTCTATGGCTACACCTTC	CSVDPAQFYGYTF
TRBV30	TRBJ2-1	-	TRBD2	TGTGCCTGGAGTGGTAATCTAGCGGGAGGGTGGGGTGAGCAGTTCTTC	CAWSGNLAGGWGEQFF
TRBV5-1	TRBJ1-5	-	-	TGCGCCAGCAGCTTGGGGGTCCGCAATCAGCCCCAGCATTTT	CASSLGVRNQPQHF
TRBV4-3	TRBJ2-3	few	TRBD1	TGCGCCAGCAGCCAAGGAGGGGGCCAGACAGATACGCAGTATTTT	CASSQGGGQTDTQYF
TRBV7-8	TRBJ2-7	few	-	TGTGCCAGCAGCTTGGGTCTGCTATCCTACGAGCAGTACTTC	CASSLGLLSYEQYF
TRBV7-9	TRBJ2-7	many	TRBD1	TGTGCCAGCAGCTCGGGACAGGATTACGAGCAGTACTTC	CASSSGQDYEQYF
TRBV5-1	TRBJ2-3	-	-	TGCGCCAGCAGCACCGGGGACCCTGGTGGAGATACGCAGTATTTT	CASSTGDPGGDTQYF
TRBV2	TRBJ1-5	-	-	TGTGCCAGCCGAAACGGTCAGCCCCAGCATTTT	CASRNGQPQHF
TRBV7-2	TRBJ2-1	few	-	TGTGCCAGCAGAGGGGGATCCTCCTACAATGAGCAGTTCTTC	CASRGGSSYNEQFF
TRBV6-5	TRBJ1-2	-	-	TGTGCCAGCAGTTTAACGGGAGAGCTCTATGGCTACACCTTC	CASSLTGELYGYTF
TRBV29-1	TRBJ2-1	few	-	TGCAGCGCACAGGGTTCGGACCGTAGCTCCTACAATGAGCAGTTCTTC	CSAQGSDRSSYNEQFF
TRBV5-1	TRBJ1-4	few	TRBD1	TGCGCCAGCACCTTCGGGACAGGGGATGAAAAACTGTTTTTT	CASTFGTGDEKLFF
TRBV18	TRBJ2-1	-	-	TGTGCCAGCTCAACCAGACAGGTCAATGAGCAGTTCTTC	CASSTRQVNEQFF
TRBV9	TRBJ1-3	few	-	TGTGCCAGCGCCAAGGGGAGGGGCAGCTCTGGAAACACCATATATTTT	CASAKGRGSSGNTIYF
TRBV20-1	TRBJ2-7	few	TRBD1	TGCAGTGCTAGAGATCTGTACGGGGACAGAACCTACGAGCAGTACTTC	CSARDLYGDRTYEQYF
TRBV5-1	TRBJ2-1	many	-	TGCGCCAGCAGCTTGGAGGGTACCAATGAGCAGTTCTTC	CASSLEGTNEQFF
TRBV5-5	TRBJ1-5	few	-	TGTGCCAGCAGCTCGGGGGGAGTAGGGGAGTTTAGCAATCAGCCCCAGCATTTT	CASSSGGVGEFSNQPQHF
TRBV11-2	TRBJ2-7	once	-	TGTGCCAGCAGCACGACAACAGGGAACTCCTACGAGCAGTACTTC	CASSTTTGNSYEQYF
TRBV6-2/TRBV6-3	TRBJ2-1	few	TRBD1	TGTGCCAGCAGGGGACAGGGTGACTTC	CASRGQGDF
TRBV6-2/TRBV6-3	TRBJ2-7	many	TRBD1	TGTGCCAGCAAGCCCGGGACAGGGTATGCCTACGAGCAGTACTTC	CASKPGTGYAYEQYF
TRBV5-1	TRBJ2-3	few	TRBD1	TGCGCCAGCAGCTTTTTAATGGACAGGTACACAGATACGCAGTATTTT	CASSFLMDRYTDTQYF
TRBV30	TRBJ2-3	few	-	TGTGCCTGGACCCAAAGCACAGATACGCAGTATTTT	CAWTQSTDTQYF
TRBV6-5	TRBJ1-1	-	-	TGTGCCAGCGGGGGTGTAACTGAAGCTTTCTTT	CASGGVTEAFF
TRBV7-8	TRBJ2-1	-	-	TGTGCCAGCAGCCCAGGGGTTCCCTCCTACAATGAGCAGTTCTTC	CASSPGVPSYNEQFF
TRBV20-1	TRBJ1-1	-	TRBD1	TGCAGTGCTATGGGGACAGGGAGGCCCTTTGCTGAAGCTTTCTTT	CSAMGTGRPFAEAFF
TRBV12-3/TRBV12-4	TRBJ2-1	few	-	TGTGCCAGCAGTTCACCCCGGTCAGGGTACAATGAGCAGTTCTTC	CASSSPRSGYNEQFF
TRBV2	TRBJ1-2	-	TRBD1	TGTGCCAGCTCCCAAACGGGCAGGGGGAATGGCTACACCTTC	CASSQTGRGNGYTF
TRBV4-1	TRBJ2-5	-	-	TGCGCCAGCAGCCAACCGCATCTGCCCGGCGGAGAGACCCAGTACTTC	CASSQPHLPGGETQYF
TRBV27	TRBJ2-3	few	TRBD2	TGTGCCAGCAGATCTAGCGGGAGAGAGACAGATACGCAGTATTTT	CASRSSGRETDTQYF
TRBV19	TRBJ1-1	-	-	TGTGCCAGTAGTATGGGGTTGGCGTACACTGAAGCTTTCTTT	CASSMGLAYTEAFF
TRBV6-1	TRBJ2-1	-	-	TGTGCCAGAGCTGAGGGACAGGGGAAGGGTGCGGGAGGGTTCAATGAGCAGTTCTTC	CARAEGQGKGAGGFNEQFF
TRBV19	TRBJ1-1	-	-	TGTGCCAGTAACATAGGTCCGGATAACACTGAAGCTTTCTTT	CASNIGPDNTEAFF
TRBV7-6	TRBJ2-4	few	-	TGTGCCAGCAGCTCTGACTGGGGAGGACTAGCCAAAAACATTCAGTACTTC	CASSSDWGGLAKNIQYF
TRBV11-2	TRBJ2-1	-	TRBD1	TGTGCCAGCAGCTTCACCTCAGGGGGTCTCTCCTACAATGAGCAGTTCTTC	CASSFTSGGLSYNEQFF
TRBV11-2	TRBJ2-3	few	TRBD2	TGTGCCAGCAGCTCTCCGCGGACTAGCGGCACAGATACGCAGTATTTT	CASSSPRTSGTDTQYF
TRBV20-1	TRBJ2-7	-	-	TGCAGTGCTAGGGGCTCGGGGAGGAGAGAGCAGTACTTC	CSARGSGRREQYF
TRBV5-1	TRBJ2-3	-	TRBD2	TGCGCCAGCAGCTCCGATCTAGCGGGGGGCACAGATACGCAGTATTTT	CASSSDLAGGTDTQYF
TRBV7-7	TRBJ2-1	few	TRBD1	TGTGCTAGCAGCCTGGACAGGGCCGATGAGCAGTTCTTC	CASSLDRADEQFF
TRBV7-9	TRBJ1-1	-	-	TGTGCCAGCAGGCCAGGGGCCGAAGACACTGAAGCTTTCTTT	CASRPGAEDTEAFF